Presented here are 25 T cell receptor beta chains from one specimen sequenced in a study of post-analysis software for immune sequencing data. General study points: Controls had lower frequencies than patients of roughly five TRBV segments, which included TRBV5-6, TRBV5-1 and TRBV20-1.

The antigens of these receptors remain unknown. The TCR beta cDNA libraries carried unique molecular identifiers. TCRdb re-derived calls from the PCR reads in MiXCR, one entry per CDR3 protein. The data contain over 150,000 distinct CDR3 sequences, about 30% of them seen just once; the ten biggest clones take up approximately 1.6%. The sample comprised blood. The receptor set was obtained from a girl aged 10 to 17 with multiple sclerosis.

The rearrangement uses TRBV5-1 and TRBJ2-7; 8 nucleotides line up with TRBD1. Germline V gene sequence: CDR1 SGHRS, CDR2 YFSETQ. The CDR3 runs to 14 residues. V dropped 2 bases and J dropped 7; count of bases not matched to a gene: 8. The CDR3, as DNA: TGCGCCAGCAGCTTCGGACAGGGAGACGATGAGCAGTACTTC. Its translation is CASSFGQGDDEQYF.

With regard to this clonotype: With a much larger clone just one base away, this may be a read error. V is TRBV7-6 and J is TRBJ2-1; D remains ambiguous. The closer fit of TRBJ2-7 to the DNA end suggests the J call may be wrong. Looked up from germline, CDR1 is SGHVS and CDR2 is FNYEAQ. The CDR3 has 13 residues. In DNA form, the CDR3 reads TGTGCCAGCAGCTTAGAAGCGTACAATGAGCAGTACTTC. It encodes CASSLEAYNEQYF.

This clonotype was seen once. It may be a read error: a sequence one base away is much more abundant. The CDR3 sequence is CASSSHGSIDTQYF. The CDR3 DNA sequence: TGTGCCAGCAGCTCACATGGGAGCATAGATACGCAGTATTTT. The chain uses TRBV7-9 and TRBJ2-3; D perhaps matches TRBD2 (5 bases). The CDR3 consists of 14 residues. From germline, CDR1 is SEHNR and CDR2 FQNEAQ (reference sequence).

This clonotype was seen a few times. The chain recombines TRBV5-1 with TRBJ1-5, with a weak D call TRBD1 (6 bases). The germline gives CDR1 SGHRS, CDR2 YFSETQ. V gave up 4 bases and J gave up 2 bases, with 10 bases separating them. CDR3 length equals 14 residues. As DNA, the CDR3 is TGCGCCAGCAGCGCAGGGGATGGCAATCAGCCCCAGCATTTT. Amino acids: CASSAGDGNQPQHF.

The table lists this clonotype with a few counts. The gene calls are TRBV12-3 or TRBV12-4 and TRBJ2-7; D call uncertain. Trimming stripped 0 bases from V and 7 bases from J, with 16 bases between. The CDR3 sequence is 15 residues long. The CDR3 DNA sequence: TGTGCCAGCAGTTTAGCCCCTATGGAGACCAATGAGCAGTACTTC. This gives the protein CASSLAPMETNEQYF.

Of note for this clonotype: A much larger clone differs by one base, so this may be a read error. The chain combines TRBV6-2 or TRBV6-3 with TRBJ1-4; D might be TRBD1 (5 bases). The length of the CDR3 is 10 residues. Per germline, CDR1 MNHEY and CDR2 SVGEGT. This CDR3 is CASRDEKRFF. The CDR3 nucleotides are TGTGCCAGTCGGGACGAAAAACGGTTTTTT.

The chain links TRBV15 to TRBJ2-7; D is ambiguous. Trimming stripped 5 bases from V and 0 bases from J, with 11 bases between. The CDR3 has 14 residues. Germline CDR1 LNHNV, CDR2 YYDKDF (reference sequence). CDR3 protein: CATSFSHGSYEQYF. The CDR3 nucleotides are TGTGCCACCAGCTTCTCGCATGGCTCCTACGAGCAGTACTTC.

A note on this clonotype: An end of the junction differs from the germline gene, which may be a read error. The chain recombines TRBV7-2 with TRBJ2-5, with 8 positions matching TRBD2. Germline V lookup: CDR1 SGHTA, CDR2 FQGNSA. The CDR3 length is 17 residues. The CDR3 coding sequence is TGTGCCAGCACCTTACCCCCAACGGGAGGGCTTTCGGAGACCCAGTACTTC. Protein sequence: CASTLPPTGGLSETQYF.

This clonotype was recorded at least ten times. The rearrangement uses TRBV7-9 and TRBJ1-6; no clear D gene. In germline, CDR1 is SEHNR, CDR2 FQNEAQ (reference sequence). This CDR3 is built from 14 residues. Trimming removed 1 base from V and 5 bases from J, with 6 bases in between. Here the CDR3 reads CASSLGADNSPLHF. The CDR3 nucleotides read TGTGCCAGCAGCTTAGGCGCCGATAATTCACCCCTCCACTTT.

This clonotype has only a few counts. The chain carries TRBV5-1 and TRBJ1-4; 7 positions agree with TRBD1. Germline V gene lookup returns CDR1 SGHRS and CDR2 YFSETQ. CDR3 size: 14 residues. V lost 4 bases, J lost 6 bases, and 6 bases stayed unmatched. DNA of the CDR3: TGCGCCAGCAGCAGGGGGACAGCTGATGAAAAACTGTTTTTT. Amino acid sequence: CASSRGTADEKLFF.

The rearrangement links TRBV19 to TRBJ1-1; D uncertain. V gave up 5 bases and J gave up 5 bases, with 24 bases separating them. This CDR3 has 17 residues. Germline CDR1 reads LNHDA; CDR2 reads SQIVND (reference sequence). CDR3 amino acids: CASSSQPAPREWTEAFF. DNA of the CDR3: TGTGCCAGTAGTTCACAGCCGGCGCCCCGGGAATGGACTGAAGCTTTCTTT. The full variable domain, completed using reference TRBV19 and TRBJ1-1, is DGGITQSPKYLFRKEGQNVTLSCEQNLNHDAMYWYRQDPGQGLRLIYYSQIVNDFQKGDIAEGYSVSREKKESFPLTVTSAQKNPTAFYLCASSSQPAPREWTEAFFGQGTRLTVV.

CDR3 nucleotide sequence: TGCAGCGTTGAAGAGGGGAGAGGGGAGACCCAGTACTTC. It codes for CSVEEGRGETQYF. The V gene is TRBV29-1, the J gene TRBJ2-7; tentative D call: TRBD2 (5 bases). With the DNA end fitting TRBJ2-5 better, the J assignment may be wrong. In germline, CDR1 is SQVTM, CDR2 ANQGSEA. The CDR3 runs to 13 residues.

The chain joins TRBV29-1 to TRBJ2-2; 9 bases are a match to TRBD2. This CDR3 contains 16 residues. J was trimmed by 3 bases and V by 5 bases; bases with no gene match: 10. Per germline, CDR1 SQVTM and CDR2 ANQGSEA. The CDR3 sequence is CSVSGASGRYTGELFF. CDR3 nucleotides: TGCAGCGTTTCTGGGGCGAGCGGGAGGTACACCGGGGAGCTGTTTTTT.

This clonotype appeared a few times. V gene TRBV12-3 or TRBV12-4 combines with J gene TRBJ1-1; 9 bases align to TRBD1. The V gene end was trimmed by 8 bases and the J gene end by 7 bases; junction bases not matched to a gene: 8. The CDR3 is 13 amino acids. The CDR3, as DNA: TGTGCCAGCGATTTGACAGGGGGGGGTGAAGCTTTCTTT. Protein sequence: CASDLTGGGEAFF.

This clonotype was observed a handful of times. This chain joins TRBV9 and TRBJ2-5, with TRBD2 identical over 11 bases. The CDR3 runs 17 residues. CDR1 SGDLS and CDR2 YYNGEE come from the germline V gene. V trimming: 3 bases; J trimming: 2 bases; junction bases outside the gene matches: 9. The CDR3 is CASSAGTSGPGQETQYF. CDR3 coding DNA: TGTGCCAGCAGCGCCGGGACTAGCGGCCCCGGGCAAGAGACCCAGTACTTC.

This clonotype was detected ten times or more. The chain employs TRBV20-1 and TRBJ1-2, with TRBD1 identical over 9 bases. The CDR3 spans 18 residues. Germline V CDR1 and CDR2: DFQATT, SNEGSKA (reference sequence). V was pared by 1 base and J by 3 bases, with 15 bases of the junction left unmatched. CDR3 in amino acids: CSARARGIWGQGDYGYTF. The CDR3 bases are TGCAGTGCTAGAGCGAGGGGGATCTGGGGACAGGGCGACTATGGCTACACCTTC.

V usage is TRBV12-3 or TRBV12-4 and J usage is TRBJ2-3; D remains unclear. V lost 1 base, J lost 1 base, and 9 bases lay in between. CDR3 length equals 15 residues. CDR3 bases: TGTGCCAGCAGTTTAGAAGGTTGGCGCACAGATACGCAGTATTTT. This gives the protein CASSLEGWRTDTQYF.

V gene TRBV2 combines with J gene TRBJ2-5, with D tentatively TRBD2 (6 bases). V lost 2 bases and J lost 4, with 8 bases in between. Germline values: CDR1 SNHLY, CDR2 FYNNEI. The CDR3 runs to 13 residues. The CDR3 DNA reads TGTGCCAGCAGTGAATCCGGGGGAGAGACCCAGTACTTC. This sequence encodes CASSESGGETQYF.

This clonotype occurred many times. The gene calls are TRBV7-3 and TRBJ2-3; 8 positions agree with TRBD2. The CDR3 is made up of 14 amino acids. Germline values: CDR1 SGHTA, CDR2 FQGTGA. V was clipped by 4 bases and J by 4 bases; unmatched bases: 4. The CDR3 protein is CASSSGLAADTQYF. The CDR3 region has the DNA TGTGCCAGCAGCTCTGGACTAGCAGCAGATACGCAGTATTTT. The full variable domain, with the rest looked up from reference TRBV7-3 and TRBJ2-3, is GAGVSQTPSNKVTEKGKYVELRCDPISGHTALYWYRQSLGQGPEFLIYFQGTGAADDSGLPNDRFFAVRPEGSVSTLKIQRTERGDSAVYLCASSSGLAADTQYFGPGTRLTVL.

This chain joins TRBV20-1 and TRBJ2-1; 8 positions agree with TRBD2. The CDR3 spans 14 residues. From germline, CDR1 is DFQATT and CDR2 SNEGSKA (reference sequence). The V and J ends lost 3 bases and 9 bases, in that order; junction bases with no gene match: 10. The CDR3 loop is CSASGAGRAGEQFF. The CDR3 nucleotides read TGCAGTGCTAGTGGTGCCGGGAGGGCCGGTGAGCAGTTCTTC.

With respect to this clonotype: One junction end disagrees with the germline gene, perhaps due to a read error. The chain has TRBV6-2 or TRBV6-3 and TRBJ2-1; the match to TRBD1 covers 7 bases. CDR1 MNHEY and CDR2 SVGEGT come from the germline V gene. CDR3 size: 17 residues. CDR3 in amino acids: CASTSIRGRGSFNEQFF. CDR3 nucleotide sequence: TGTGCCAGCACCTCCATCCGAGGCAGGGGGTCCTTCAATGAGCAGTTCTTC.

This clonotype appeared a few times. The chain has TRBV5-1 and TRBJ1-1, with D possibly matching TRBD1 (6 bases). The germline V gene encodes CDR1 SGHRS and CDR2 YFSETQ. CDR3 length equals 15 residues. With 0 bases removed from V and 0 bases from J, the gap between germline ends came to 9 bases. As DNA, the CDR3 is TGCGCCAGCAGCTTGGGGGGGCTTATGAACACTGAAGCTTTCTTT. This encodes CASSLGGLMNTEAFF.

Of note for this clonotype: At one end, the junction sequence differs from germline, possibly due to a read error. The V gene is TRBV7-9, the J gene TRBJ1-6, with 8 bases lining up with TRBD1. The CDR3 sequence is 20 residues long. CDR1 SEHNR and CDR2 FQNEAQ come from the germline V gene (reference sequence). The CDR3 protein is CAGSSNGQGKGSSYNSPLHF. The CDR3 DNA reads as TGTGCCGGCAGCTCCAATGGACAGGGAAAGGGGAGCTCCTATAATTCACCCCTCCACTTT.

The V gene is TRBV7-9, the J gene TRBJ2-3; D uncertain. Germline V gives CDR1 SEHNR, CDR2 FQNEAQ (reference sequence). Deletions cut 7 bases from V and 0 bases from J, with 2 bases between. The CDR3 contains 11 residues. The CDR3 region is CASNSTDTQYF. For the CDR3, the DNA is TGTGCCAGCAACAGCACAGATACGCAGTATTTT. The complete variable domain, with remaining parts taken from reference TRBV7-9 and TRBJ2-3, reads DTGVSQNPRHKITKRGQNVTFRCDPISEHNRLYWYRQTLGQGPEFLTYFQNEAQLEKSRLLSDRFSAERPKGSFSTLEIQRTEQGDSAMYLCASNSTDTQYFGPGTRLTVL.

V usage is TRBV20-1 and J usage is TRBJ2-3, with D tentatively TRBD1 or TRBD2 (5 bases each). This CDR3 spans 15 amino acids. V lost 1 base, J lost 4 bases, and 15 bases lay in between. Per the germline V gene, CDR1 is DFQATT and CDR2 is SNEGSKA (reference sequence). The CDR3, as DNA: TGCAGTGCTAGAGCCCCCCCTGGGGGACCAGATACGCAGTATTTT. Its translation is CSARAPPGGPDTQYF.